These T cell receptor beta chains were read from a single sample in a study of blood T cell repertoires in COVID-19. Only in-frame clones appear in the TCRdb table, and some are missing; sequencing was by immunoSEQ multiplex PCR. This table holds about 200,000 clones, around 86% found once. Sequenced input: PBMCs or T cells enriched from blood (not recorded which). The receptors were sampled from a man aged 35 to 55 with acute COVID-19. The CDR3 runs from the conserved cysteine through the conserved F or W. A D gene is named only where the DNA matches it firmly. Expanded clones get a size class; other rows say once, few or many, or leave the size out.

TRBD2,-,TRBJ2-7,TRBV27,CASSLSGLAVYEQYF,TGTGCCAGCAGTTTATCGGGACTAGCGGTGTACGAGCAGTACTTC
-,-,TRBJ2-7,TRBV11-2,CASSLDSLLEQYF,TGTGCCAGCAGCTTAGATAGCCTCCTCGAGCAGTACTTC
TRBD1,-,TRBJ1-1,TRBV28,CASSLWEGAKTEAFF,TGTGCCAGCAGTTTATGGGAGGGGGCGAAGACTGAAGCTTTCTTT
-,-,TRBJ1-2,TRBV9,CASSVVGDTGYTF,TGTGCCAGCAGCGTAGTCGGGGACACTGGCTACACCTTC
TRBD1,-,TRBJ2-2,TRBV9,CASSVEPTGGELFF,TGTGCCAGCAGCGTAGAACCGACAGGGGGGGAGCTGTTTTTT
TRBD1,-,TRBJ1-1,TRBV6-1,CASSEGHRGHAFF,TGTGCCAGCAGTGAAGGCCACAGGGGGCACGCTTTCTTT
-,few,TRBJ1-1,TRBV6-5,CASSYSRLGTEAFF,TGTGCCAGCAGTTACTCGCGGCTAGGCACTGAAGCTTTCTTT
-,-,TRBJ2-3,TRBV7-9,CASSLLGSGFTDTQYF,TGTGCCAGCAGCTTATTAGGGAGCGGCTTCACAGATACGCAGTATTTT
-,-,TRBJ1-5,TRBV6-5,CASRPYQGRQPQHF,TGTGCCAGCAGGCCTTATCAGGGCCGGCAGCCCCAGCATTTT
TRBD1,-,TRBJ1-1,TRBV19,CASSLGQGAAFF,TGTGCCAGTAGTCTCGGACAGGGCGCGGCTTTCTTT
TRBD2,-,TRBJ2-3,TRBV4-2,CASSHGTSGRTDTQYF,TGTGCCAGCAGCCACGGGACTAGCGGGAGGACAGATACGCAGTATTTT
-,few,TRBJ1-5,TRBV2,CASSGEVNQPQHF,TGTGCCAGCAGTGGAGAGGTCAATCAGCCCCAGCATTTT
-,-,TRBJ2-3,TRBV11-2,CASSRLAEGATDTQYF,TGTGCCAGCAGCCGTTTGGCGGAGGGGGCCACAGATACGCAGTATTTT
-,-,TRBJ1-2,TRBV4-3,CASSQGGGREGTF,TGCGCCAGCAGCCAAGGGGGAGGAAGGGAGGGTACCTTC
-,once,TRBJ1-5,TRBV12-3/TRBV12-4,CASSQPGGQPQHF,TGTGCCAGCAGCCAACCCGGAGGTCAGCCCCAGCATTTT
-,once,TRBJ2-5,TRBV18,CASSPHYQETQYF,TGTGCCAGCTCACCGCACTACCAAGAGACCCAGTACTTC
-,-,TRBJ1-1,TRBV12-3/TRBV12-4,CASSLGPNEAFF,TGTGCCAGCAGTTTGGGCCCGAATGAAGCTTTCTTT
TRBD2,-,TRBJ2-1,TRBV7-3,CASSSAGFAQFF,TGTGCCAGCAGCTCAGCGGGATTTGCGCAGTTCTTC
TRBD1,-,TRBJ2-1,TRBV5-4,CASSNGRDRGLNEQFF,TGTGCCAGCAGCAATGGAAGAGACAGGGGGCTGAATGAGCAGTTCTTC
-,-,TRBJ2-1,TRBV28,CASSPRTGRLYNEQFF,TGTGCCAGCAGTCCCCGGACGGGGAGGCTTTACAATGAGCAGTTCTTC
-,-,TRBJ2-2,TRBV19,CASSIRSRENTGELFF,TGTGCCAGTAGTATCAGGAGCAGGGAGAACACCGGGGAGCTGTTTTTT
TRBD2,few,TRBJ2-5,TRBV30,CALREGSETQYF,TGTGCCCTACGGGAGGGGTCAGAGACCCAGTACTTC
TRBD2,-,TRBJ2-1,TRBV28,CASRAGVYNEQFF,TGTGCCAGCAGGGCGGGAGTCTATAATGAGCAGTTCTTC
TRBD1,once,TRBJ1-3,TRBV27,CASRTTGTGNTIYF,TGTGCCAGCAGAACGACAGGGACCGGAAACACCATATATTTT
TRBD2,-,TRBJ2-7,TRBV4-2,CASSQEGLAVYEQYF,TGTGCCAGCAGCCAAGAGGGACTAGCAGTTTACGAGCAGTACTTC
-,-,TRBJ1-5,TRBV28,CASSLVLGGYQPQHF,TGTGCCAGCAGTTTAGTCCTTGGGGGCTATCAGCCCCAGCATTTT
-,-,TRBJ1-2,TRBV29-1,CSIGGSGVNGYTF,TGCAGCATTGGGGGGTCGGGAGTTAATGGCTACACCTTC
-,-,TRBJ2-7,TRBV14,CASSQDRGRGYEQYF,TGTGCCAGCAGCCAAGATCGCGGCAGGGGATACGAGCAGTACTTC
TRBD1,-,TRBJ2-7,TRBV6-5,CASSTRDRAYEQYF,TGTGCCAGCAGTACCCGGGACAGGGCCTACGAGCAGTACTTC
-,-,TRBJ1-5,TRBV6-5,CASQGSGNQPQHF,TGTGCCAGTCAGGGATCGGGCAATCAGCCCCAGCATTTT
TRBD1,-,TRBJ1-4,TRBV11-2,CASSSTGARGEKLFF,TGTGCCAGCAGCTCCACAGGGGCCCGAGGGGAAAAACTGTTTTTT
-,-,TRBJ1-1,TRBV30,CAWPPQGGPEAFF,TGTGCCTGGCCCCCCCAAGGAGGGCCTGAAGCTTTCTTT
-,-,TRBJ2-3,TRBV3-1/TRBV3-2,CASDNTDTQYF,TGTGCCAGTGACAACACAGATACGCAGTATTTT
-,-,TRBJ2-2,TRBV10-3,CATGTGGTGELFF,TGTGCCACCGGGACTGGCGGGACCGGGGAGCTGTTTTTT
-,once,TRBJ2-7,TRBV5-8,CASSRGTGYEQYF,TGTGCCAGCAGTCGGGGGACCGGCTACGAGCAGTACTTC
TRBD2,-,TRBJ2-7,TRBV28,CASSLAGLTSGSYEQYF,TGTGCCAGCAGCCTTGCAGGTTTGACTAGCGGGAGCTACGAGCAGTACTTC
TRBD1,once,TRBJ1-1,TRBV6-2/TRBV6-3,CASSYSARTGGRNTEAFF,TGTGCCAGCAGTTACTCTGCACGGACAGGGGGCAGGAACACTGAAGCTTTCTTT
-,once,TRBJ2-7,TRBV3-1/TRBV3-2,CASSPGLAHEQYF,TGTGCCAGCAGCCCCGGTCTAGCGCACGAGCAGTACTTC
-,-,TRBJ1-1,TRBV29-1,CSVERMNTEAFF,TGCAGCGTTGAGCGCATGAACACTGAAGCTTTCTTT
TRBD2,-,TRBJ2-3,TRBV28,CASRSGTSGTTDTQYF,TGTGCCAGCAGGTCCGGGACTAGCGGGACCACAGATACGCAGTATTTT
TRBD1,many,TRBJ2-7,TRBV29-1,CSVKAWTGGREQYF,TGCAGCGTGAAAGCCTGGACAGGGGGACGCGAGCAGTACTTC
-,-,TRBJ2-7,TRBV2,CASSTGSLYYEQYF,TGTGCCAGCAGCACCGGGTCTTTGTACTACGAGCAGTACTTC
TRBD2,-,TRBJ2-7,TRBV9,CASSVTSAGEGSEQYF,TGTGCCAGCAGCGTAACCTCGGCGGGGGAGGGGAGCGAGCAGTACTTC
TRBD2,-,TRBJ2-5,TRBV5-1,CASSWTSGPGETQYF,TGCGCCAGCAGCTGGACTAGCGGACCGGGGGAGACCCAGTACTTC
TRBD2,-,TRBJ2-7,TRBV28,CASRGEGLSSYEQYF,TGTGCCAGCAGGGGGGAGGGCTTATCCTCCTACGAGCAGTACTTC
TRBD1,-,TRBJ1-5,TRBV24-1,CATTETGVMQPQHF,TGTGCCACCACGGAGACAGGGGTTATGCAGCCCCAGCATTTT
-,-,TRBJ1-4,TRBV19,CASSGRARTNEKLFF,TGTGCCAGTAGTGGCAGGGCGCGAACTAATGAAAAACTGTTTTTT
-,-,TRBJ1-2,TRBV6-5,CASSSPRDTTNYGYTF,TGTGCCAGCAGTTCCCCTCGGGACACAACTAACTATGGCTACACCTTC
-,-,TRBJ1-1,TRBV5-1,CASSGRTDHTEAFF,TGCGCCAGCAGCGGACGGACAGATCACACTGAAGCTTTCTTT
-,-,TRBJ2-7,TRBV2,CASKELSAGGHEQYF,TGTGCCAGCAAAGAACTCTCGGCAGGGGGGCACGAGCAGTACTTC
TRBD1,-,TRBJ2-7,TRBV28,CASRGTGAPPYEQYF,TGTGCCAGCAGGGGAACAGGGGCCCCCCCCTACGAGCAGTACTTC